This record covers a single TCR beta chain. The data originate from a study of blood T cell repertoires in COVID-19. The germline V gene has CDR1 SGHRS and CDR2 YFSETQ. The CDR3 sequence is 15 residues long. V trimming: 3 bases; J trimming: 2 bases; junction bases outside the gene matches: 6. In the authors' workflow: Reference gene primers were amplified, and this amplification served to estimate nucleated cell counts. The table came from immunoSEQ multiplex PCR; TCRdb's copy has only in-frame clones and leaves some out. V, J and clone size are those of that table, while D and trimming were read from the DNA. The table records over 100,000 clones, roughly 82% of them present only once.

This clonotype was sampled from a man in his 60s with acute or convalescent COVID-19. What was sequenced was peripheral blood. This chain uses TRBV5-1 with TRBJ2-7, with 9 bases fitting TRBD1. The CDR3 DNA sequence: TGCGCCAGCAGCTCGACCGGGACAGGGCCCTACGAGCAGTACTTC. It translates to CASSSTGTGPYEQYF.